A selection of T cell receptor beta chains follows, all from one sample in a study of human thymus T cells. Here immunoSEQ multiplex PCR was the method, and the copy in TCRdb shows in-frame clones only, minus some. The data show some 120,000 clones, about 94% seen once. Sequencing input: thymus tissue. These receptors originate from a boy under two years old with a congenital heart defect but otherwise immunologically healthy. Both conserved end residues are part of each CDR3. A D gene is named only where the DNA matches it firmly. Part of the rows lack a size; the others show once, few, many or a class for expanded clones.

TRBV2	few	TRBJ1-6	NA	CASSAGGSPLHF	TGTGCCAGTAGCGCTGGAGGTTCACCCCTCCACTTT
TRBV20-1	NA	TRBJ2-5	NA	CSARPITAQYF	TGCAGTGCTAGGCCGATTACGGCCCAGTACTTC
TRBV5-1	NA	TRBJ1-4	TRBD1	CASSLGGQGREKLFF	TGCGCCAGCAGCTTGGGGGGACAGGGAAGGGAAAAACTGTTTTTT
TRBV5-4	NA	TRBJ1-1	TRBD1	CASSAGQGTTEAFF	TGTGCCAGCAGCGCAGGACAGGGGACCACTGAAGCTTTCTTT
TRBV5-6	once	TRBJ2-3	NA	CASSYPPKVGMNTQYF	TGTGCCAGCAGCTACCCGCCCAAAGTAGGGATGAATACGCAGTATTTT
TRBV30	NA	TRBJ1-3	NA	CAWTPITRAGNTIYF	TGTGCCTGGACCCCTATTACGAGGGCTGGAAACACCATATATTTT
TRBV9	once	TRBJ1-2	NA	CASSVGVKGGGYGYTF	TGTGCCAGCAGCGTAGGGGTGAAGGGGGGAGGCTATGGCTACACCTTC
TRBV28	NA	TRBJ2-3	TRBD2	CASSLLRGGTDTQYF	TGTGCCAGCAGTTTATTGCGGGGGGGCACAGATACGCAGTATTTT
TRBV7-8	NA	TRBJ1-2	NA	CASRRVANSNYGYTF	TGTGCCAGCCGGCGGGTGGCCAATTCTAACTATGGCTACACCTTC
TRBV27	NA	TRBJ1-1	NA	CASSSGTANTEAFF	TGTGCCAGCAGCTCCGGGACCGCGAACACTGAAGCTTTCTTT
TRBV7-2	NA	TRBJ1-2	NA	CASSLGARGAFGYTF	TGTGCCAGCAGCTTAGGAGCGAGAGGGGCTTTTGGCTACACCTTC
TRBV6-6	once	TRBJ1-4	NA	CASSYNGGENEKLFF	TGTGCCAGCAGTTACAACGGGGGAGAGAATGAAAAACTGTTTTTT
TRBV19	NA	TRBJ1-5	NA	CASSPGLSNQPQHF	TGTGCCAGTTCTCCGGGACTTAGCAATCAGCCCCAGCATTTT
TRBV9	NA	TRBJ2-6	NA	CASSDPSGSRYSSGANVLTF	TGTGCCAGCAGCGACCCATCCGGGAGTCGGTACAGCTCTGGGGCCAACGTCCTGACTTTC
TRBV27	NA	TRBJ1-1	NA	CASRQTTEAFF	TGTGCCAGCAGACAAACAACTGAAGCTTTCTTT
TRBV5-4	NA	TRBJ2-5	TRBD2	CASSLVGGRPHGLETQYF	TGTGCCAGCAGCTTGGTGGGGGGGAGGCCCCATGGTCTGGAGACCCAGTACTTC
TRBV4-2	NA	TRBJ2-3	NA	CASSPTQGGDSGTDTQYF	TGTGCCAGCAGCCCAACGCAAGGGGGGGATTCTGGCACAGATACGCAGTATTTT
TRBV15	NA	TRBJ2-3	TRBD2	CATSFERGGWVHTDTQYF	TGTGCCACCAGCTTTGAGCGGGGGGGCTGGGTGCACACAGATACGCAGTATTTT
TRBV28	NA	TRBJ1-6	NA	CASSPTMGGSYNSPLHF	TGTGCCAGCAGCCCTACTATGGGGGGCTCCTATAATTCACCCCTCCACTTT
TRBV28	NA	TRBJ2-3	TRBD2	CASIDTSGLTDTQYF	TGTGCCAGCATCGACACTAGCGGACTCACAGATACGCAGTATTTT
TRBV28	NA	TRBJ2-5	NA	CASSARTVNSWCETQYF	TGTGCCAGCAGTGCCCGGACAGTTAATTCGTGGTGTGAGACCCAGTACTTC
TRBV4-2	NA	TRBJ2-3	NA	CASSQGEGPSTDTQYF	TGTGCCAGCAGCCAAGGTGAGGGGCCTAGCACAGATACGCAGTATTTT
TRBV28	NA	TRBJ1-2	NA	CASNSGNPLSWSYGYTF	TGTGCCAGCAACTCAGGGAATCCCCTGTCCTGGAGCTATGGCTACACCTTC
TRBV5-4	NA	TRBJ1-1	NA	CASSHQASGTEAFF	TGTGCCAGCAGCCACCAAGCCAGCGGGACTGAAGCTTTCTTT
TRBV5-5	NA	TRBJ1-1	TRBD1	CASSIDRVGEAFF	TGTGCCAGCAGCATTGACAGGGTGGGTGAAGCTTTCTTT